One and the same sample provided the 3 T cell receptor beta chains below, sequenced in a study of kidney transplant recipient with SARS-CoV-2 infection. TCRdb reprocessed the reads with MiXCR, giving one entry per CDR3 protein. The table shows about 240,000 distinct CDR3 sequences, with more than 25% occurring only once. The source was a blood sample, collected at baseline and on day 111 from a kidney transplant recipient. The receptors were sampled from a male patient in his thirties who had COVID-19 and was a kidney transplant recipient. The T cells may come from the graft donor.

There are many counts of this clonotype. The rearrangement joins TRBV20-1 to TRBJ1-5, with D perhaps matching TRBD1 (6 bases). The CDR3 length is 16 residues. Germline-derived CDR1 and CDR2 are DFQATT and SNEGSKA (reference sequence). The V and J ends lost 0 bases and 5 bases respectively, with 17 bases between them. CDR3 loop: CSARDGGAGLDQPQHF. DNA of the CDR3: TGCAGTGCTAGAGATGGGGGGGCAGGGCTTGATCAGCCCCAGCATTTT.

The J gene is TRBJ2-1, the V gene TRBV20-1; 7 positions match TRBD1. Looked up from germline, CDR1 is DFQATT and CDR2 is SNEGSKA (reference sequence). Trimming removed 6 bases from V and 0 bases from J; junction bases left unmatched: 5. This CDR3 is built from 14 residues. In DNA, the CDR3 is TGCAGTGCGTGGACAGGCAGCTCCTACAATGAGCAGTTCTTC. Protein product: CSAWTGSSYNEQFF.

The sample holds many counts of this clonotype. The rearrangement joins TRBV11-2 to TRBJ1-2; D not resolved. This CDR3 has 17 residues. V lost 4 bases and J lost 4, with 22 bases in between. The germline gives CDR1 SGHAT, CDR2 FQNNGV. CDR3 nucleotide sequence: TGTGCCAGCAGCTACCTTAGAACAAGCAGAAAGACCTATGGCTACACCTTC. Amino acid sequence: CASSYLRTSRKTYGYTF.